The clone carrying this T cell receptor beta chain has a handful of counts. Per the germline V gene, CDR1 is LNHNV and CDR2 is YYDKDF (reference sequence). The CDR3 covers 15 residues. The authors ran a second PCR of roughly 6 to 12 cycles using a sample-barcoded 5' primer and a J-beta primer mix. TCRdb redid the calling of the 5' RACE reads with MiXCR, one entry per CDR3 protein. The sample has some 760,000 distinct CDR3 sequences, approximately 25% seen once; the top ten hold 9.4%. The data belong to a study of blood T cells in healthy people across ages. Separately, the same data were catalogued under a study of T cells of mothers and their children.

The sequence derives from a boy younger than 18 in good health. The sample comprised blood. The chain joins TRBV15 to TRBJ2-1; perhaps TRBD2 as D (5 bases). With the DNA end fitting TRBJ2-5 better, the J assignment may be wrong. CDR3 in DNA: TGTGCCACCAGCAGCCAAGCCCTGGGGAGAGAGACCCAGTACTTC. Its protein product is CATSSQALGRETQYF.